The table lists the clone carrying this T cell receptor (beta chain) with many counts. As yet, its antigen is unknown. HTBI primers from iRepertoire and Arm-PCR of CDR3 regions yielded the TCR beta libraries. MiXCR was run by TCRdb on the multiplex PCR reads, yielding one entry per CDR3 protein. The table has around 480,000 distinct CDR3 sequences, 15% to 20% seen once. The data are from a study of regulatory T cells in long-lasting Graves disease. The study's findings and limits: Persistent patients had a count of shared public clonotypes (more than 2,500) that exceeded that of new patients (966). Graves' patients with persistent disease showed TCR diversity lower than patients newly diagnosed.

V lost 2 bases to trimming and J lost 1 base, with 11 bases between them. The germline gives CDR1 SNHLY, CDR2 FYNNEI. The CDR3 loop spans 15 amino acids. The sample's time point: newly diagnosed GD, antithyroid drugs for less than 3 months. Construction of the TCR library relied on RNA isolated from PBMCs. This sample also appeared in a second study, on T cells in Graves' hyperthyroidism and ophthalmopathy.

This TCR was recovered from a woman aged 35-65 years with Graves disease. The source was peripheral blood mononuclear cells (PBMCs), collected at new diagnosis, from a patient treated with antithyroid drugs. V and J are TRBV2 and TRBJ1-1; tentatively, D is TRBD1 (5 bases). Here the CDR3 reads CASSEWGGENTEAFF. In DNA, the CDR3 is TGTGCCAGCAGTGAATGGGGCGGGGAGAACACTGAAGCTTTCTTT. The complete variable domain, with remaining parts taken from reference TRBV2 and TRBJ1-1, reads EPEVTQTPSHQVTQMGQEVILRCVPISNHLYFYWYRQILGQKVEFLVSFYNNEISEKSEIFDDQFSVERPDGSNFTLKIRSTKLEDSAMYFCASSEWGGENTEAFFGQGTRLTVV.